Shown below are 20 T cell receptor beta chains from a single sample sequenced in a study of blood T cell repertoires in COVID-19. This table comes from immunoSEQ multiplex PCR, and its TCRdb copy is limited to in-frame clones, with some not included. The sample holds over 120,000 clones, 87% seen once. The specimen sequenced was peripheral blood. Receptors were obtained from a woman between 45 and 60 years old with acute or convalescent COVID-19.

The gene calls are TRBV2 and TRBJ1-6; D unresolved. Germline V lookup: CDR1 SNHLY, CDR2 FYNNEI. The CDR3 sequence is 16 residues long. The ends were cut back, 4 bases at V and 7 bases at J, with 17 bases in the middle. This CDR3 is CASSVNKPQLNSPLHF. The CDR3, as DNA: TGTGCCAGCAGTGTAAATAAACCCCAGTTGAATTCACCCCTCCACTTT.

This clone has just one count. The chain recombines TRBV11-3 with TRBJ2-6; D gene ambiguous. Germline CDR1 and CDR2: SGHNT and YENEEA. V lost 1 base and J 4 bases, leaving 11 bases between the germline ends. This CDR3 has 16 residues. CDR3 sequence: CASSLVVVPGANVLTF. As DNA, the CDR3 is TGTGCCAGCAGCTTAGTTGTAGTCCCCGGGGCCAACGTCCTGACTTTC.

This chain joins TRBV24-1 and TRBJ2-1, with TRBD1 identical over 8 bases. Unmatched junction bases numbered 1, after V lost 8 bases and J lost 5 bases. This CDR3 contains 12 residues. Germline values: CDR1 KGHDR, CDR2 SFDVKD. As DNA, the CDR3 is TGTGCCACCAAGACAGGGGACAATGAGCAGTTCTTC. Its translation: CATKTGDNEQFF.

The genes are TRBV19 and TRBJ2-5; TRBD2 agrees at 7 bases. The CDR3 consists of 14 residues. Germline V lookup: CDR1 LNHDA, CDR2 SQIVND (reference sequence). Trimming removed 5 bases from V and 5 bases from J; junction bases left unmatched: 8. CDR3 DNA sequence: TGTGCCAGTAGTTTCGGGAGGAGAAGGGAGACCCAGTACTTC. Protein sequence: CASSFGRRRETQYF.

This chain uses TRBV11-2 with TRBJ2-5; perhaps TRBD2 as D (6 bases). Germline values: CDR1 SGHAT, CDR2 FQNNGV. V was shortened by 0 bases and J by 2 bases, with 13 bases between the two germline ends. CDR3 size: 16 residues. CDR3 loop: CASSLDLARSQETQYF. The CDR3 nucleotides are TGTGCCAGCAGCTTAGACCTAGCGAGATCACAAGAGACCCAGTACTTC. The full variable domain, with the rest looked up from reference TRBV11-2 and TRBJ2-5, is EAGVAQSPRYKIIEKRQSVAFWCNPISGHATLYWYQQILGQGPKLLIQFQNNGVVDDSQLPKDRFSAERLKGVDSTLKIQPAKLEDSAVYLCASSLDLARSQETQYFGPGTRLLVL.

This rearrangement joins TRBV5-5 to TRBJ1-1, with 10 bases identical to TRBD1. The CDR3 totals 16 residues. Germline values: CDR1 SGHKS, CDR2 YYEKEE (reference sequence). J was trimmed by 5 bases and V by 4 bases; bases with no gene match: 11. The CDR3 loop is CASSLRPGQGYTEAFF. CDR3 in DNA: TGTGCCAGCAGCCTTCGCCCGGGACAGGGGTATACTGAAGCTTTCTTT.

This chain uses TRBV25-1 with TRBJ1-1; 12 bases match TRBD1. Germline CDR1 MGHDK, CDR2 SYGVNS. Trimming took 4 bases from V and 3 from J; bases not matched to a gene: 6. The CDR3 sequence is 16 residues long. The CDR3 region has the DNA TGTGCCAGCAGTGGAGGGACAGGGGGCACCGACACTGAAGCTTTCTTT. Protein: CASSGGTGGTDTEAFF.

CDR3 loop: CASSIADISSYEQYF. CDR3 bases: TGTGCCAGTAGTATAGCAGACATTAGCTCCTACGAGCAGTACTTC. V is TRBV19 and J is TRBJ2-7; no clear D gene. The CDR3 is 15 amino acids. Germline CDR1 LNHDA, CDR2 SQIVND (reference sequence). V lost 1 base, J lost 0 bases, and 10 bases lay in between.

V usage is TRBV7-9 and J usage is TRBJ2-7; 9 nucleotides agree with TRBD1. Germline CDR1 SEHNR, CDR2 FQNEAQ (reference sequence). CDR3 length: 17 residues. The V and J ends lost 2 bases and 7 bases, in that order; junction bases with no gene match: 15. The CDR3 DNA is TGTGCCAGCAGCTTAAGTAGAAAGGGGACAGGGACGGTAGAGCAGTACTTC. It translates to CASSLSRKGTGTVEQYF.

The chain links TRBV27 to TRBJ2-7, with 7 bases that match TRBD2. The CDR3 has 15 amino acids. The V gene end was trimmed by 3 bases and the J gene end by 0 bases; junction bases not matched to a gene: 5. The V gene's germline CDR1 is MNHEY and CDR2 SMNVEV (reference sequence). The CDR3 loop reads CASSLGGSPSYEQYF. The CDR3 DNA follows: TGTGCCAGCAGTTTGGGGGGGTCGCCCTCCTACGAGCAGTACTTC.

A single count supports this clone. The V call is TRBV9, the J call TRBJ2-7; possibly TRBD1 for D (5 bases). CDR3 size: 14 residues. CDR1 and CDR2 (germline): SGDLS, YYNGEE. V lost 3 bases, J lost 7 bases, and 17 bases lay in between. This CDR3 reads CASSAQVNLEEQYF. In DNA, the CDR3 is TGTGCCAGCAGCGCACAGGTTAATTTAGAAGAGCAGTACTTC.

This chain joins TRBV7-2 and TRBJ1-5; a weak D match, TRBD1 (5 bases). V lost 1 base and J lost 0, with 10 bases in between. Germline V lookup: CDR1 SGHTA, CDR2 FQGNSA. This CDR3 contains 16 residues. The CDR3 here is CASSLERQYSNQPQHF. The CDR3 region has the DNA TGTGCCAGCAGCTTAGAAAGACAGTATAGCAATCAGCCCCAGCATTTT.

V is TRBV6-5 and J is TRBJ2-7; 9 bases fit TRBD2. The CDR3 length is 14 residues. The V gene's germline CDR1 is MNHEY and CDR2 SVGAGI. V was clipped by 6 bases and J by 2 bases; unmatched bases: 5. CDR3 sequence: CASRPSGTPYEQYF. The DNA for the CDR3 is TGTGCCAGCAGACCTAGCGGGACCCCCTACGAGCAGTACTTC.

The chain links TRBV11-1 to TRBJ1-1, with TRBD1 as a possible D gene (6 bases). This CDR3 has 13 residues. The V gene's germline CDR1 is SGHAT and CDR2 FQDESV (reference sequence). The germline V and J ends were trimmed by 5 bases and 5 bases, with 12 bases remaining between them. CDR3 bases: TGTGCCAGCAGCCTTACAGGGCTAACTGAAGCTTTCTTT. It encodes CASSLTGLTEAFF.

The gene calls are TRBV2 and TRBJ2-1; 13 bases agree with TRBD2. The ends lost 2 bases at V and 4 bases at J; junction bases unmatched: 2. Per germline, CDR1 SNHLY and CDR2 FYNNEI. The CDR3 has 16 residues. The CDR3 sequence is CASSERGLAGYNEQFF. Here the CDR3 DNA reads TGTGCCAGCAGTGAAAGGGGACTAGCGGGGTACAATGAGCAGTTCTTC.

The CDR3 DNA reads as TGTGCCAGCAGCCCTCAGGGCAGCTCCTATAATTCACCCCTCCACTTT. Its translation: CASSPQGSSYNSPLHF. J is TRBJ1-6 and V is TRBV3-1 (or the pseudogene TRBV3-2); maybe TRBD1 (5 bases). V was shortened by 4 bases and J by 0 bases, with 10 bases between the two germline ends. Germline assignment: CDR1 LGHDT and CDR2 YNNKEL (reference sequence). This CDR3 region has 16 residues.

This clone was counted once. The V gene is TRBV6-4, the J gene TRBJ2-2; TRBD2 might be the D (6 bases). From germline, CDR1 is MRHNA and CDR2 SNTAGT. Trimming took off 3 bases at V and 6 bases at J, with 17 bases between the two ends. This CDR3 is 16 amino acids long. CDR3 sequence (DNA): TGTGCCAGCAGTGATTCTTGGGTCCGACTAGCCGGGGAGCTGTTTTTT. It yields the protein CASSDSWVRLAGELFF.

The V and J genes are TRBV21-1 and TRBJ2-2; TRBD1, the table's D call, was not compared with the DNA. TRBV21-1 is a pseudogene segment. The CDR3 sequence is 16 residues long. CDR3 DNA sequence: TGTGCCAGCAGCTCGTCGGCGGCAGGGCTGGCCGGGGAGCTGTTTTTT. It is translated as CASSSSAAGLAGELFF.

The rearrangement links TRBV5-4 to TRBJ2-1, with 8 positions matching TRBD2. V shed 0 bases and J 4 bases; nucleotides not matched to a gene: 6. CDR3 length: 16 residues. The germline CDR1 and CDR2 sequences are SGHNT and YYREEE (reference sequence). The DNA of the CDR3 is TGTGCCAGCAGCTTGGTCGCGACGGGAGGGTACAATGAGCAGTTCTTC. It codes for CASSLVATGGYNEQFF.

This chain joins TRBV27 and TRBJ2-6; 9 bases are a match to TRBD1. Germline CDR1 is MNHEY and CDR2 is SMNVEV (reference sequence). The CDR3 is 18 amino acids. V gave up 3 bases and J gave up 0 bases; unmatched junction bases: 6. The CDR3 DNA reads as TGTGCCAGCAGTTTTTACAGGGGGCGGGCCTCTGGGGCCAACGTCCTGACTTTC. This encodes CASSFYRGRASGANVLTF.